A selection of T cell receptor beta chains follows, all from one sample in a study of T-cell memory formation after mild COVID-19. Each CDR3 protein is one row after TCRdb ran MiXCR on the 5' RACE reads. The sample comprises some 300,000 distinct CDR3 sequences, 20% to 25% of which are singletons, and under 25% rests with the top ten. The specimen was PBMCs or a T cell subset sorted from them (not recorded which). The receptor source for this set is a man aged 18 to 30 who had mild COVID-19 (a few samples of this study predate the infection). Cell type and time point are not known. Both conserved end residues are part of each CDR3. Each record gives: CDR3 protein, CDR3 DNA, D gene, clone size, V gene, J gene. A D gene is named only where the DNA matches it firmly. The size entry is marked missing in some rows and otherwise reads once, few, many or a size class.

CDR3: CASRDRKSGYTF; DNA: TGCGCCAGCAGGGACAGGAAAAGTGGCTACACCTTC; D: TRBD1; size: -; V: TRBV10-2; J: TRBJ1-2
CDR3: CSTGGRSYNEQFF; DNA: TGCAGTACAGGGGGCAGGTCCTACAATGAGCAGTTCTTC; D: TRBD1; size: -; V: TRBV20-1; J: TRBJ2-1
CDR3: CASSQGTGLENIQYF; DNA: TGCGCCAGCAGCCAGGGGACAGGGCTAGAAAACATTCAGTACTTC; D: TRBD1; size: -; V: TRBV4-3; J: TRBJ2-4
CDR3: CSASRQSSSYNEQFF; DNA: TGCAGTGCTAGCCGTCAGTCGAGCTCCTACAATGAGCAGTTCTTC; D: -; size: few; V: TRBV20-1; J: TRBJ2-1
CDR3: CASSPRVLLAKNIQYF; DNA: TGTGCCAGCAGCCCCAGGGTCTTACTAGCCAAAAACATTCAGTACTTC; D: -; size: many; V: TRBV5-5; J: TRBJ2-4
CDR3: CASSQDRARLHEQYF; DNA: TGTGCCAGCAGCCAAGATAGAGCCAGGCTCCACGAGCAGTACTTC; D: -; size: -; V: TRBV4-2; J: TRBJ2-7
CDR3: CASSLDGETGELFF; DNA: TGCGCCAGCAGCTTGGACGGGGAGACCGGGGAGCTGTTTTTT; D: -; size: -; V: TRBV5-1; J: TRBJ2-2
CDR3: CATSDPHRQNNEQFF; DNA: TGTGCCACCAGTGATCCGCACCGCCAGAACAATGAGCAGTTCTTC; D: -; size: few; V: TRBV24-1; J: TRBJ2-1
CDR3: CASSQSPIPTF; DNA: TGTGCCAGCAGCCAGTCCCCCATTCCCACCTTC; D: -; size: -; V: TRBV3-1; J: TRBJ1-2
CDR3: CATKNDPSNQPQHF; DNA: TGTGCCACGAAAAATGACCCTAGCAATCAGCCCCAGCATTTT; D: -; size: -; V: TRBV10-3; J: TRBJ1-5
CDR3: CASSLEGRGGAEAFF; DNA: TGCGCCAGCAGCTTGGAAGGCCGGGGGGGCGCTGAAGCTTTCTTT; D: -; size: -; V: TRBV5-1; J: TRBJ1-1
CDR3: CASILQGGGNQPQHF; DNA: TGTGCCAGCATACTACAGGGGGGAGGCAATCAGCCCCAGCATTTT; D: TRBD1; size: few; V: TRBV6-6; J: TRBJ1-5
CDR3: CASSLAGSSGNTIYF; DNA: TGTGCCAGCAGCTTAGCCGGGAGCTCTGGAAACACCATATATTTT; D: -; size: few; V: TRBV11-2; J: TRBJ1-3
CDR3: CASSELGGSGNTIYF; DNA: TGTGCCAGCAGTGAACTGGGGGGCTCTGGAAACACCATATATTTT; D: -; size: few; V: TRBV9; J: TRBJ1-3
CDR3: CASSFPQAFGEQYF; DNA: TGTGCCAGCAGCTTCCCACAGGCTTTCGGCGAGCAGTACTTC; D: -; size: few; V: TRBV7-9; J: TRBJ2-7
CDR3: CASSSVHPPTNYGYTF; DNA: TGTGCCAGCAGCAGCGTCCACCCACCGACCAACTATGGCTACACCTTC; D: -; size: few; V: TRBV14; J: TRBJ1-2
CDR3: CASSLGSAYNEQFF; DNA: TGTGCCAGCAGCTTAGGTTCCGCCTACAATGAGCAGTTCTTC; D: -; size: few; V: TRBV7-8; J: TRBJ2-1
CDR3: CASSYGLAGGPVPSETQYF; DNA: TGCGCCAGCAGCTACGGACTAGCGGGGGGACCCGTCCCCTCAGAGACCCAGTACTTC; D: TRBD2; size: -; V: TRBV5-1; J: TRBJ2-5
CDR3: CASSLGGGLAREAFF; DNA: TGTGCCAGCAGCCTAGGAGGGGGCTTAGCCCGTGAAGCTTTCTTT; D: TRBD1; size: many; V: TRBV14; J: TRBJ1-1
CDR3: CASSDINSNQPQHF; DNA: TGTGCCAGCAGTGACATCAATAGCAATCAGCCCCAGCATTTT; D: -; size: once; V: TRBV6-2/TRBV6-3; J: TRBJ1-5
CDR3: CASSLNAGTAANYGYTF; DNA: TGCGCCAGCAGCTTGAACGCCGGGACAGCAGCTAACTATGGCTACACCTTC; D: TRBD1; size: few; V: TRBV5-1; J: TRBJ1-2
CDR3: CASSILTGYSSGANVLTF; DNA: TGTGCCAGCAGCATCCTAACAGGGTATAGCTCTGGGGCCAACGTCCTGACTTTC; D: -; size: few; V: TRBV5-4; J: TRBJ2-6
CDR3: CASSLHRGLSDEQFF; DNA: TGTGCCAGCAGCCTTCACAGGGGGCTGTCGGATGAGCAGTTCTTC; D: TRBD1; size: few; V: TRBV12-3/TRBV12-4; J: TRBJ2-1
CDR3: CASRPKITGGAEKLFF; DNA: TGTGCCAGCCGGCCGAAAATTACAGGGGGTGCAGAAAAACTGTTTTTT; D: TRBD1; size: few; V: TRBV2; J: TRBJ1-4
CDR3: CASRAQNTGELFF; DNA: TGTGCCAGCAGAGCCCAAAACACCGGGGAGCTGTTTTTT; D: -; size: many; V: TRBV6-2/TRBV6-3; J: TRBJ2-2
CDR3: CASSQARGNYEQYF; DNA: TGCGCCAGCAGCCAAGCAAGGGGGAACTACGAGCAGTACTTC; D: -; size: -; V: TRBV4-3; J: TRBJ2-7
CDR3: CSGTPGTGELFF; DNA: TGCAGCGGGACACCCGGGACCGGGGAGCTGTTTTTT; D: -; size: -; V: TRBV29-1; J: TRBJ2-2